The T cell receptor (beta chain) under discussion was sequenced for a study of T-cell reconstitution after alpha-beta-depleted transplantation in children. The study, taken as a whole, reports: Surviving recipient T cells and intrathymic progenitors accounted for some patients' high TCRbeta diversity at day 60. About two months after transplant, alpha-beta T cells reportedly came from several hundred expanded graft clones. Diversity and T-cell counts at one year after transplant derived mostly from new T cells.

TCRbeta library construction was performed incorporating unique molecular identifiers. Each CDR3 protein is one row after TCRdb ran MiXCR on the PCR reads. The sample has 700,000 to 850,000 distinct CDR3 sequences; around 15% are singletons. With regard to this clonotype: The antigen is not known.

The clonotype was recovered from a male patient aged 5 to 17 who had a stem cell transplant for acute lymphoblastic leukemia, so the T cells may come from the graft donor. The starting material was PBMCs, mostly from graft donor cells, obtained 360 days after TCRalphabeta/CD19-depleted stem cell transplant.

DNA for the CDR3: TGTGCCAGCAGCCTGGGACTAGCGGGAGGTTCAGATACGCAGTATTTT. Protein: CASSLGLAGGSDTQYF. The V and J genes are TRBV7-8 and TRBJ2-3; 15 bases line up with TRBD2. The CDR3 runs to 16 residues. After removal of 5 bases from V and 4 bases from J, the junction contained 4 bases not matched to a gene. CDR1 is SGHVS and CDR2 is FQNEAQ in the germline V gene. Based on the CDR3 plus reference TRBV7-8 and TRBJ2-3, the full variable domain is GAGVSQSPRYKVAKRGQDVALRCDPISGHVSLFWYQQALGQGPEFLTYFQNEAQLDKSGLPSDRFFAERPEGSVSTLKIQRTQQEDSAVYLCASSLGLAGGSDTQYFGPGTRLTVL.